The clone carrying this TCR beta chain appeared once. The record originates from a study of blood T cell repertoires in COVID-19. Seattle-derived patients entered the study during active infection and were followed longitudinally. Method: immunoSEQ multiplex PCR; TCRdb's copy keeps in-frame clones and lacks some. Among 270,000 or so clones, roughly nine tenths were seen once, and the ten largest hold approximately 12%. The sequenced material came from peripheral blood. The receptor was isolated from a woman in her twenties or thirties with COVID-19, enrolled during active disease.

Here the CDR3 reads CASSLLGTAYSYGYTF. In DNA form, the CDR3 reads TGTGCCAGTAGTTTATTAGGGACAGCGTACTCCTATGGCTACACCTTC. The V gene is TRBV19, the J gene TRBJ1-2; the match to TRBD1 covers 7 bases. The CDR3 consists of 16 residues. V dropped 5 bases and J dropped 4; count of bases not matched to a gene: 13. CDR1 is LNHDA and CDR2 is SQIVND in the germline V gene (reference sequence).